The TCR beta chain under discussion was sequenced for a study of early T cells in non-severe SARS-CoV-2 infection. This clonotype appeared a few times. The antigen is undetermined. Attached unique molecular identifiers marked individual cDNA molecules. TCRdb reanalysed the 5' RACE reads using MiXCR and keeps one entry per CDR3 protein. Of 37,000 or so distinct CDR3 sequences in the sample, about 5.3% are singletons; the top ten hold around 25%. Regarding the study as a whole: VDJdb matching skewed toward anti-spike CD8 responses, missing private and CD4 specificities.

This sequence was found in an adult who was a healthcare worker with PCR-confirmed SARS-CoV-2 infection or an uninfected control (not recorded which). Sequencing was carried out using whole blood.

CDR3 sequence: CASSRERTALEAFF. For the CDR3, the DNA is TGTGCCAGCAGCCGGGAAAGGACAGCCCTTGAAGCTTTCTTT. The rearrangement uses TRBV7-2 and TRBJ1-1, with D possibly TRBD1 on 6 matching bases. V was pared by 5 bases and J by 7 bases, with 17 bases between. There are 14 residues in the CDR3. Germline assignment: CDR1 SGHTA and CDR2 FQGNSA.